Detailed here is one T cell receptor beta chain. This clone was picked up a small number of times. Its target antigen remains unknown. Base-call qualities are not available, and no considerably larger clone is one nucleotide away. Each donor gave one peripheral blood draw, averaging approximately 0.12 L, which was collected into heparinised tubes. A BD FACSAria II and a panel including CD45RO, CCR7, CD25, CD127, CD95 and CD27 were used to sort naive, central memory, regulatory and stem cell-like memory CD4+ T cells. Every sorted population had a purity above 95%. Right away, PBMCs were isolated by Lymphoprep density gradient centrifugation and were stained directly, with no culture step. Samples were stained and sorted in pairs, with one healthy donor and one patient per experiment, so that batch effects were minimized. This sample stems from a study of beta chain features in type 1 diabetes (dated by TCRdb to the late 2010s). About the investigation overall: Mean age, gender distribution, total cell number and subset yield did not differ between patients and healthy donors. A total of approximately 100 million sorted cells were examined across all samples, and the number of cells per subset was strongly correlated with RNA yield. Whereas all 30 or so donors provided naive and central memory subsets, regulatory and stem cell-like memory subsets were isolated from just 8 patients and roughly eight healthy donors. In the study, TCRB repertoires of sorted circulating CD4+ T cell subsets from recently diagnosed type 1 diabetes patients were compared with those of matched healthy donors.

All of the isolated RNA was reverse transcribed with the High Capacity cDNA Reverse Transcription Kit, so expressed TCRB transcripts were sequenced. Deep immunoSEQ sequencing was performed on naive, central memory and regulatory T cell samples, with an average of roughly 3.3 million total reads per sample. Sorted cells were lysed in RLT buffer and RNA was extracted with DNase-treated RNeasy Micro or Mini kits, depending on cell number. Each cell subset was processed on its own to prevent cross-contamination, while patient and healthy donor samples were processed together. The immunoSEQ multiplex PCR was used to amplify TCRB sequences from cDNA, generating 87-bp fragments that spanned the CDR3 region. Sequencing of the amplicons was done on the Illumina HiSeq platform. The source study handled its data this way. Synthetic template baselines were used to correct PCR bias computationally, reads within Hamming distance 2 were collapsed, and singletons that could not be merged were discarded. Reads were aligned to IMGT to assign V, D and J genes, CDR3 length, and insertions or deletions at six rearrangement sites. Clonotype counts were normalized to sorted cell number within each subset before computing true diversity and Gini coefficients with the tcR R package. The overlap coefficient, calculated on TCRB nucleotide sequences, was used to quantify repertoire sharing. What TCRdb holds here is the immuneACCESS table cut down to in-frame rearrangements. Part of the clones is not present; checked against another copy, under half of the missing clones reflect an unresolved V gene, and the others are unexplained. V, J and clone size reflect that table, while D and trimming were determined from the DNA. Counted in this sample were approximately 170,000 clones; roughly 9.1% of them appeared once. Less than 3% of the sample belongs to the ten largest clones.

General conclusions and limits of the study: Type 1 diabetes patients showed a moderate but significant shortening of TCRB CDR3 length in all four CD4+ subsets. HLA sub-analyses involved small numbers of individuals, so any influence of HLA type on TCRB rearrangement remained unresolved. PCR might favor shorter templates, but patient and control samples were amplified and corrected together, so any skew would affect both groups equally. At VDJ recombination sites, patients with type 1 diabetes made fewer insertions and deleted more nucleotides, a pattern implying thymic rearrangement abnormalities. The naive, central memory and regulatory TCRB repertoires appeared to resemble one another more closely among patients than among healthy donors. Because cDNA was sequenced instead of genomic DNA, activated cells with high expression could be over-represented, although the groups did not differ in activation or CD3 levels.

V is pared back by 2 bases and J by 3 bases, with 10 bases lying between the germline termini. Spanning cysteine to phenylalanine, the CDR3 consists of 14 amino acids. Of the read, only the CDR3 DNA is kept; its 42 bases are in frame from base 1. CDR1 is given as KGHSH and CDR2 as LQKENI, both from the germline V gene. The TCR comes from a woman in her late teens or twenties in good health. The source material was central memory CD4+ T cells from blood. This receptor chain uses TRBV18 and TRBJ1-1; 5 matching bases give a weak D call of TRBD1. The encoded CDR3 is CASSPGTGDTEAFF. The DNA reads TGTGCCAGCTCACCAGGGACGGGAGACACTGAAGCTTTCTTT.